These T cell receptor beta chains were read from a single sample in a study of T cells in Graves' hyperthyroidism and ophthalmopathy. Each CDR3 protein gets one entry after TCRdb re-called the multiplex PCR reads with MiXCR. The sample contains under 350,000 distinct CDR3 sequences, around a sixth of which appear only once. Sequencing input: blood. These receptors all come from a woman aged 50 to 60 with Graves' hyperthyroidism. Both conserved end residues are part of each CDR3. D genes are given only for firm matches. Size values are once, few and many counts, or a class for expanded clones, and some rows have none.

TRBD1,TRBJ1-5,TRBV6-1,NA,CASSGTYGQGRDQPQHF,TGTGCCAGCAGTGGAACTTATGGACAGGGAAGGGATCAGCCCCAGCATTTT
NA,TRBJ2-7,TRBV4-2,NA,CASSRDTGTLYEQYF,TGTGCCAGCAGCCGAGACACAGGGACCCTCTACGAGCAGTACTTC
TRBD1,TRBJ1-5,TRBV6-1,few,CASTIVWTGSNQPQHF,TGTGCCAGCACTATAGTCTGGACAGGTTCCAATCAGCCCCAGCATTTT
NA,TRBJ1-2,TRBV18,many,CASSPKAEHPHGYTF,TGTGCCAGCTCACCAAAGGCTGAACACCCCCATGGCTACACCTTC
NA,TRBJ2-1,TRBV6-1,NA,CASSSRSSEQFF,TGTGCCAGCAGCAGCAGATCTAGCGAGCAGTTCTTC
TRBD2,TRBJ2-5,TRBV20-1,NA,CSARTTSGRAGRYF,TGCAGTGCTAGGACGACTAGCGGGAGGGCCGGTCGGTACTTC
NA,TRBJ2-1,TRBV7-9,NA,CASSTNTTSSYNEQFF,TGTGCCAGCAGCACAAACACGACGAGCTCCTACAATGAGCAGTTCTTC
NA,TRBJ2-1,TRBV12-3/TRBV12-4,many,CASSFGARGPGNEQFF,TGTGCCAGCAGTTTTGGCGCCAGGGGCCCTGGGAATGAGCAGTTCTTC
NA,TRBJ1-5,TRBV4-1,many,CASSPSLDQPQHF,TGCGCCAGCAGCCCCTCTTTAGATCAGCCCCAGCATTTT
NA,TRBJ2-1,TRBV29-1,few,CSVGREWNEQFF,TGCAGCGTTGGACGGGAGTGGAATGAGCAGTTCTTC
TRBD1,TRBJ1-3,TRBV3-1,NA,CASSQVTGTGNTIYF,TGTGCCAGCAGCCAAGTGACAGGGACTGGAAACACCATATATTTT
NA,TRBJ2-1,TRBV20-1,few,CSARAPLRQLYNEQFF,TGCAGTGCTAGAGCTCCACTAAGACAACTATACAATGAGCAGTTCTTC
NA,TRBJ1-2,TRBV28,NA,CASSPAAGYTF,TGTGCCAGCAGTCCCGCCGCTGGCTACACCTTC
NA,TRBJ1-5,TRBV20-1,many,CSVRGEGSNQPQHF,TGCAGTGTGAGAGGTGAGGGTAGCAATCAGCCCCAGCATTTT
NA,TRBJ2-7,TRBV5-1,NA,CASSLEGQYEQYF,TGCGCCAGCAGCTTGGAGGGGCAGTACGAGCAGTACTTC
NA,TRBJ1-1,TRBV12-3/TRBV12-4,many,CASTPGKNTEAFF,TGTGCCAGCACCCCCGGAAAGAACACTGAAGCTTTCTTT
NA,TRBJ2-2,TRBV6-1,few,CASRHPTRGNTGELFF,TGTGCCAGCAGACACCCGACAAGGGGGAACACCGGGGAGCTGTTTTTT
NA,TRBJ2-2,TRBV29-1,NA,CSVLAGELFF,TGCAGCGTTTTAGCCGGGGAGCTGTTTTTT
TRBD2,TRBJ2-7,TRBV20-1,NA,CSAPHRTSGFYELYF,TGCAGTGCCCCACACCGGACTAGCGGCTTCTACGAGCTGTACTTC
TRBD1,TRBJ2-7,TRBV11-2,many,CASSADRVAEYEQYF,TGTGCCAGCAGCGCGGACAGGGTGGCGGAATACGAGCAGTACTTC
NA,TRBJ1-2,TRBV20-1,NA,CSASSSQADYGYTF,TGCAGTGCTAGTTCCAGTCAGGCCGACTATGGCTACACCTTC
NA,TRBJ2-3,TRBV3-1,many,CASSQGLQGSDTQYF,TGTGCCAGCAGCCAAGGTCTACAGGGATCAGATACGCAGTATTTT
TRBD2,TRBJ2-1,TRBV30,many,CAWSPGLGSHEQFF,TGTGCCTGGAGTCCGGGACTAGGGAGCCATGAGCAGTTCTTC
NA,TRBJ1-5,TRBV6-5,many,CASSYSDGQPQHF,TGTGCCAGCAGTTACTCCGACGGTCAGCCCCAGCATTTT
TRBD1,TRBJ2-1,TRBV27,NA,CASRNTGGAGNEQFF,TGTGCCAGCAGGAACACAGGGGGCGCGGGTAATGAGCAGTTCTTC
TRBD1,TRBJ2-3,TRBV5-1,NA,CASSSWDRASTDTQYF,TGCGCCAGCAGCTCCTGGGACAGGGCTAGCACAGATACGCAGTATTTT
TRBD2,TRBJ2-2,TRBV5-1,few,CASRAGGFANTGELFF,TGCGCCAGCAGGGCGGGGGGGTTCGCGAACACCGGGGAGCTGTTTTTT
TRBD2,TRBJ2-5,TRBV29-1,many,CSVAEGTRPQETQYF,TGCAGCGTTGCAGAAGGGACTAGACCCCAAGAGACCCAGTACTTC
NA,TRBJ1-1,TRBV2,many,CASRGGAEAFF,TGTGCCAGCAGGGGTGGGGCTGAAGCTTTCTTT
NA,TRBJ1-2,TRBV6-2/TRBV6-3,many,CASSLLGESTYGYTF,TGTGCCAGCAGTCTGTTGGGCGAATCTACCTATGGCTACACCTTC
TRBD1,TRBJ1-2,TRBV12-3/TRBV12-4,many,CASSKTGWVNYGYTF,TGTGCCAGCAGTAAGACAGGGTGGGTTAACTATGGCTACACCTTC
NA,TRBJ2-5,TRBV10-3,NA,CAIRAGETQYF,TGTGCCATCAGGGCTGGGGAGACCCAGTACTTC
TRBD2,TRBJ2-2,TRBV27,once,CASSLEVWAGGPGELFF,TGTGCCAGCAGTTTGGAGGTTTGGGCGGGAGGGCCCGGGGAGCTGTTTTTT
TRBD2,TRBJ2-1,TRBV24-1,once,CATSSLAGGNEQFF,TGTGCCACCAGCTCTTTAGCGGGAGGCAATGAGCAGTTCTTC
NA,TRBJ2-1,TRBV11-2,many,CASSLGAESSYNEQFF,TGTGCCAGCAGCTTAGGGGCTGAGAGCTCCTACAATGAGCAGTTCTTC
NA,TRBJ2-3,TRBV20-1,NA,CSARDYTRRSTDTQYF,TGCAGTGCTAGAGATTACACTAGGAGGTCCACAGATACGCAGTATTTT
NA,TRBJ1-6,TRBV20-1,NA,CSASPVQEGSPLHF,TGCAGTGCTAGTCCGGTTCAGGAGGGTTCACCCCTCCACTTT
TRBD2,TRBJ2-2,TRBV20-1,NA,CSARVREDGELFF,TGCAGTGCTAGGGTGCGGGAGGACGGGGAGCTGTTTTTT
TRBD2,TRBJ2-3,TRBV10-1,NA,CASSKTSGGLRHTQYF,TGCGCCAGCAGCAAGACTAGCGGGGGCCTCAGACATACGCAGTATTTT
TRBD2,TRBJ2-7,TRBV20-1,many,CSARPSLSGGPPFAYEQYF,TGCAGTGCTAGACCCTCTTTGTCGGGAGGGCCCCCATTTGCCTACGAGCAGTACTTC